In its sample, the clone carrying this T cell receptor beta chain was seen many times. Time point indicated: newly diagnosed GD, antithyroid drugs for less than 3 months. From PBMCs, RNA was extracted and then used to make the TCR library. Germline lookup yields CDR1 MDHEN and CDR2 SYDVKM. J gave up 2 bases and V 5 bases, and 6 bases lay outside the gene matches. The CDR3 spans 14 residues. This sample was taken from a study of regulatory T cells in long-lasting Graves disease. Researchers made TCR beta libraries by using iRepertoire HTBI primers and running Arm-PCR on CDR3 regions. Per the original methods: In the combined samples, approximately 64 TRBV and 14 to 15 TRBJ segments were identified. TCRdb reprocessed the multiplex PCR reads with MiXCR, giving one entry per CDR3 protein. In this record, the V and J calls reflect TCRdb's handling and not the investigators' own analysis. The sample lists hundreds of thousands of distinct CDR3 sequences, under 20% occurring once.

The data were also submitted as part of a second study, on T cells in Graves' hyperthyroidism and ophthalmopathy.

This receptor was identified in a woman in her twenties or thirties with Graves disease. The chain recombines TRBV28 with TRBJ2-7; TRBD1 matches at 7 bases. The material sequenced was peripheral blood mononuclear cells (PBMCs), taken at new diagnosis, from a patient treated with antithyroid drugs. The CDR3 bases are TGTGCCAGCAGTATACCGGGACAGCCCTACGAGCAGTACTTC. Protein product: CASSIPGQPYEQYF.